These 15 T cell receptor beta chains were all obtained from the same sample, sequenced in a study of T cells after yellow fever vaccination. TCRdb passed the 5' RACE reads through MiXCR, listing each CDR3 protein once. The repertoire holds about 45,000 distinct CDR3 sequences, with 6.5% to 8.5% as singletons. The material sequenced was CD8+ T cells not binding an NS4B(214-222) dextramer, sorted from PBMCs, taken 45 days after the yellow fever booster vaccination. Source of these receptors: a man younger than 40 who received the YFV17D yellow fever vaccine.

There are many counts of this clonotype. The chain couples TRBV6-5 to TRBJ2-7; the match to TRBD1 covers 10 bases. V lost 2 bases and J lost 1; bases outside the gene matches: 8. This CDR3 has 17 amino acids. Per the germline V gene, CDR1 is MNHEY and CDR2 is SVGAGI. The CDR3 loop reads CASSYGTGVSVSYEQYF. CDR3 nucleotide sequence: TGTGCCAGCAGTTACGGGACAGGGGTATCCGTATCCTACGAGCAGTACTTC.

The genes are TRBV12-3 or TRBV12-4 and TRBJ1-1, with no clear D. The CDR3 spans 14 residues. Between the trimmed V and J ends, which lost 1 base and 10 bases, there was a span of 16 bases. The CDR3: CASSLVVTHEVAFF. DNA for the CDR3: TGTGCCAGCAGTTTAGTAGTTACTCACGAGGTAGCTTTCTTT.

This clonotype was counted ten times or more. CDR3: CASSQLAGGSTDTQYF. In DNA form, the CDR3 reads TGCGCCAGCAGCCAGTTAGCGGGAGGCTCCACAGATACGCAGTATTTT. J is TRBJ2-3 and V is TRBV4-3, with 10 positions matching TRBD2. Germline-derived CDR1 and CDR2 are LGHNA and YSLEER. Trimming cost V 3 bases and J 2 bases; bases outside gene matches: 5. The CDR3 has 16 residues.

This clonotype has a count of ten or more. CDR3 nucleotide sequence: TGTGCCAGCAGCAAAGAGACCCAGTACTTC. This gives the protein CASSKETQYF. The V call is TRBV11-2, the J call TRBJ2-5; D is undetermined. The CDR3 covers 10 residues. Per the germline V gene, CDR1 is SGHAT and CDR2 is FQNNGV. Trimming stripped 5 bases from V and 3 bases from J, with 1 base between. The full variable domain, in which reference TRBV11-2 and TRBJ2-5 provide the parts outside the CDR3, is EAGVAQSPRYKIIEKRQSVAFWCNPISGHATLYWYQQILGQGPKLLIQFQNNGVVDDSQLPKDRFSAERLKGVDSTLKIQPAKLEDSAVYLCASSKETQYFGPGTRLLVL.

This clonotype occurred many times. The chain is built from TRBV15 and TRBJ1-5; 7 bases fit TRBD1. Losses at the gene ends were 0 bases for V and 7 bases for J; bases not matched to a gene: 6. Germline V gene lookup returns CDR1 LNHNV and CDR2 YYDKDF (reference sequence). This CDR3 spans 15 amino acids. CDR3: CATSRDKGAGQPQHF. DNA of the CDR3: TGTGCCACCAGCAGAGATAAGGGGGCTGGACAGCCCCAGCATTTT.

The genes are TRBV4-3 and TRBJ2-7, with 13 bases identical to TRBD2. Germline trimming cut 3 bases from V and 5 bases from J; bases unmatched to any gene: 4. Per germline, CDR1 LGHNA and CDR2 YSLEER. This CDR3 is 15 amino acids long. Here the CDR3 DNA reads TGCGCCAGCAGCCAGACTAGCGGGAGGTTCCACGAGCAGTACTTC. This codes for CASSQTSGRFHEQYF.

This clonotype has more than one count but fewer than ten. The genes are TRBV7-9 and TRBJ1-3; D not resolved. Germline V gene data show CDR1 as SEHNR and CDR2 as FQNEAQ (reference sequence). V lost 4 bases, J lost 4 bases, and 17 bases lay in between. The CDR3 extends over 16 amino acids. CDR3 loop: CASSSPPKGPGNTIYF. CDR3 coding DNA: TGTGCCAGCAGCTCCCCCCCGAAGGGCCCGGGAAACACCATATATTTT.

This clonotype was seen at least ten times. This rearrangement joins TRBV6-5 to TRBJ1-3; TRBD1 matches at 8 bases. Germline V gives CDR1 MNHEY, CDR2 SVGAGI. The CDR3 covers 14 residues. V shed 4 bases, J shed 7 bases, and the junction held 6 bases outside the gene matches. The CDR3 protein is CASSSTGVGNTIYF. The CDR3 coding sequence is TGTGCCAGCAGTTCGACAGGGGTTGGGAACACCATATATTTT.

This clonotype was detected many times. The germline gene is not matched at one end of the junction; a read error may be the cause. The genes are TRBV20-1 and TRBJ1-1; possible D gene TRBD1, 5 bases. CDR3 length equals 12 residues. The germline V gene encodes CDR1 DFQATT and CDR2 SNEGSKA (reference sequence). The CDR3 protein is CSARGRATEAFF. The DNA for the CDR3 is TGCAGTGCCAGAGGCAGGGCCACTGAAGCTTTCTTT.

This clonotype was seen more than once but under ten times. The CDR3 bases are TGTGCCAGCAGCTTAGAGGCGGGAGGAGGGGACGAGCAGTACTTC. Translating gives CASSLEAGGGDEQYF. The chain recombines TRBV7-2 with TRBJ2-7; 8 bases are shared with TRBD2. CDR1 and CDR2 (germline): SGHTA, FQGNSA. This CDR3 region has 15 residues. Unmatched junction bases numbered 7, after V lost 1 base and J lost 5 bases.

This clonotype was observed many times. The gene calls are TRBV29-1 and TRBJ2-7; 12 positions agree with TRBD2. The CDR3 runs 14 residues. Germline loops: CDR1 SQVTM, CDR2 ANQGSEA. V was clipped by 6 bases and J by 3 bases; unmatched bases: 6. The CDR3 protein is CSVNTGLAGYEQYF. The CDR3 nucleotides are TGCAGCGTGAATACGGGACTAGCGGGCTACGAGCAGTACTTC.

This clonotype was seen ten or more times. The chain combines TRBV4-3 with TRBJ1-5; D gene unclear. The CDR3 contains 19 residues. Germline CDR1 and CDR2: LGHNA and YSLEER. The V and J ends lost 0 bases and 0 bases respectively, with 18 bases between them. CDR3 nucleotides: TGCGCCAGCAGCCAAGATTGGAGTTCCGACATCTATAGCAATCAGCCCCAGCATTTT. It specifies CASSQDWSSDIYSNQPQHF.

This clonotype was observed many times. CDR3: CASSILRLEGAAGEQFF. CDR3 sequence (DNA): TGTGCCAGCAGTATTTTACGACTAGAAGGCGCCGCCGGTGAGCAGTTCTTC. J is TRBJ2-1 and V is TRBV28; D may be TRBD2 (6 bases). Trimming stripped 5 bases from V and 9 bases from J, with 26 bases between. Germline V gives CDR1 MDHEN, CDR2 SYDVKM. The CDR3 spans 17 residues.

This clonotype has a count of ten or more. The chain couples TRBV20-1 to TRBJ2-5, with a possible D match to TRBD2 (6 bases). V lost 1 base and J lost 3, with 15 bases in between. This CDR3 is 15 amino acids long. Germline V gives CDR1 DFQATT, CDR2 SNEGSKA (reference sequence). The CDR3 loop is CSARGFFSGKETQYF. The CDR3 nucleotides are TGCAGTGCTAGAGGGTTCTTTAGCGGAAAAGAGACCCAGTACTTC.

V and J are TRBV19 and TRBJ2-7; D is tentatively TRBD1 or TRBD2 (5 bases each). Germline V gene data show CDR1 as LNHDA and CDR2 as SQIVND (reference sequence). The CDR3 has 13 amino acids. Trimming removed 1 base at V and 6 bases at J, with 10 bases between. CDR3: CASSIVGEIEQYF. CDR3 nucleotide sequence: TGTGCCAGTAGTATAGTAGGGGAGATCGAGCAGTACTTC.